The rows below give T cell receptor beta chains drawn from one sample of a study of technical replicates of blood from a handful of donors. Clones were read by immunoSEQ multiplex PCR, and TCRdb kept only the in-frame ones, dropping some. The data show approximately 75,000 clones, 75% to 90% seen once. The sequenced material came from PBMCs. The source is a human donor in good health. Some clones in this sample may be carry-over from other donors' samples. CDR3s include the opening cysteine and the closing phenylalanine or tryptophan. A D gene is named only where the DNA matches it firmly. Clone size is not always given. Where it is, it says once, few, many or a class for expanded clones.

V	D	J	size	DNA	CDR3
TRBV7-8	-	TRBJ1-4	-	TGTGCCAGCAGCTTAGCGGACAGAAATGAAAAACTGTTTTTT	CASSLADRNEKLFF
TRBV2	-	TRBJ2-7	-	TGTGCCAGCAGTCGGAACGGGGAGCAGTACTTC	CASSRNGEQYF
TRBV5-1	-	TRBJ1-5	-	TGCGCCAGCAGCTTGGGGGGACAAGATCAGCCCCAGCATTTT	CASSLGGQDQPQHF
TRBV5-1	-	TRBJ2-3	-	TGCGCCAGCACGACGGGGACTCGATCGTTGGATACGCAGTATTTT	CASTTGTRSLDTQYF
TRBV30	-	TRBJ1-2	-	TGTGCCTGGAGTGTAGCTGCCGTGGAGGGGTATGGCTACACCTTC	CAWSVAAVEGYGYTF
TRBV6-5	-	TRBJ1-4	-	TGTGCCAGCAGTTCCGGGTCCCACGATGAAAAACTGTTTTTT	CASSSGSHDEKLFF
TRBV29-1	-	TRBJ2-7	-	TGCAGCGTTGAAGTAGACAGGTCCTACGAGCAGTACTTC	CSVEVDRSYEQYF
TRBV30	TRBD2	TRBJ2-1	-	TGTGCCTGTGCGCGGACTAGCGGGAGGGCCAAGCAGTTCTTC	CACARTSGRAKQFF
TRBV29-1	-	TRBJ1-3	once	TGCAGCGTTATGCTGGGGGGTGTCTTTCCGGGCCAGCGAACTGGAAACACCATATATTTT	CSVMLGGVFPGQRTGNTIYF
TRBV7-3	TRBD2	TRBJ2-1	-	TGTGCCAGCAGCGGGACTAGCGGGAGTGGGCGTGAGCAGTTCTTC	CASSGTSGSGREQFF
TRBV5-4	TRBD2	TRBJ2-7	-	TGTGCCAGCAGCCCAGTTCGGCGGGAGTCCGGCGAGCAGTACTTC	CASSPVRRESGEQYF
TRBV28	-	TRBJ1-5	-	TGTGCCAGCAGGGGGCAGGCGTCGGGCAATCAGCCCCAGCATTTT	CASRGQASGNQPQHF
TRBV19	-	TRBJ2-7	few	TGTGCCAGTAGTAGAACCGGGACTCCCCCCTACGAGCAGTACTTC	CASSRTGTPPYEQYF
TRBV7-6	TRBD2	TRBJ2-2	-	TGTGCCAGCAGCTCAAGTAGCGGGAGAATCACCGGGGAGCTGTTTTTT	CASSSSSGRITGELFF
TRBV4-2	TRBD1	TRBJ2-2	-	TGTGCCAGCAGCCAGGGACAGGTCGGCGCCGGGGAGCTGTTTTTT	CASSQGQVGAGELFF
TRBV28	TRBD1	TRBJ2-7	once	TGTGCCAGCAGTCTCGGACAGGGGAACTACGAGCAGTACTTC	CASSLGQGNYEQYF
TRBV18	TRBD1	TRBJ1-2	-	TGTGCCAGCTCACCAACAGGGGACTACTATGGCTACACCTTC	CASSPTGDYYGYTF
TRBV15	TRBD2	TRBJ2-7	-	TGTGCCACCAGCAGAAGGACTAGCGGGAACTCCTACGAGCAGTACTTC	CATSRRTSGNSYEQYF
TRBV7-6	TRBD2	TRBJ2-1	-	TGTGCCAGCAGCTTTGGCGGGAATAGCGGGAGGCGTCAGGACAATGAGCAGTTCTTC	CASSFGGNSGRRQDNEQFF
TRBV5-1	TRBD1	TRBJ1-1	-	TGCGCCAGCAGTTTGGGGACAGGGACGAACACTGAAGCTTTCTTT	CASSLGTGTNTEAFF
TRBV29-1	-	TRBJ1-1	-	TGCAGCGTTGTAACAGGGTCCGGAATGAACACTGAAGCTTTCTTT	CSVVTGSGMNTEAFF
TRBV27	TRBD2	TRBJ2-1	-	TGTGCCAGCAGTGCCGAGCGGGGGGTGGGTTACAATGAGCAGTTCTTC	CASSAERGVGYNEQFF
TRBV7-2	-	TRBJ2-5	once	TGTGCCAGCAGCCGGGACCAAGAGACCCAGTACTTC	CASSRDQETQYF
TRBV7-2	TRBD2	TRBJ2-7	-	TGTGCCAGCAGCTTAGCGGTAGCGGGAGGGCCCTACGAGCAGTACTTC	CASSLAVAGGPYEQYF
TRBV19	TRBD2	TRBJ2-7	-	TGTGCCAGTAGCCCAGCGGGGGGGTCCTACGAGCAGTACTTC	CASSPAGGSYEQYF
TRBV29-1	TRBD1	TRBJ1-2	-	TGCAGCGTTGAAGTGGGGGACAGGGGCCTTTATGGCTACACCTTC	CSVEVGDRGLYGYTF
TRBV21-1	-	TRBJ2-1	-	TGTGCCAGCAGCAAAAGCTCTAATCCCGGGCAGGAAGGGGGGTTCTTC	CASSKSSNPGQEGGFF
TRBV6-1	TRBD1	TRBJ2-3	-	TGTGCCGCTCAAACAGGGGGCGAGGCAACAGATACGCAGTATTTT	CAAQTGGEATDTQYF
TRBV5-6	-	TRBJ1-3	-	TGTGCCAGCAGGTGGGCAGACTCTGGAAACACCATATATTTT	CASRWADSGNTIYF
TRBV6-5	TRBD1	TRBJ2-3	-	TGTGCCAGCAGTGGACAGGCGCCCACAGATACGCAGTATTTT	CASSGQAPTDTQYF
TRBV5-1	TRBD1	TRBJ1-6	few	TGCGCCAGCAGCTTAGGGACAGGGCAGCTTGGGGATAATTCACCCCTCCACTTT	CASSLGTGQLGDNSPLHF
TRBV19	TRBD1	TRBJ1-2	once	TGTGCCAGTAGTATAGAACCGGGACAGGTATATGGCTACACCTTC	CASSIEPGQVYGYTF
TRBV4-1	-	TRBJ2-1	-	TGCGCCAGCAGTCACGTACCGGGACAGGGCCCGACTAGCGGTTACAATGAGCAGTTCTTC	CASSHVPGQGPTSGYNEQFF
TRBV11-2	TRBD2	TRBJ2-5	-	TGTGCCAGCAGCTTAGCGTTGCGGGGGTACCAAGAGACCCAGTACTTC	CASSLALRGYQETQYF
TRBV21-1	-	TRBJ2-2	once	TGTGCCAACCCCCCCGGGGGGGTGACCGGGGAGCTGTTTTTT	CANPPGGVTGELFF
TRBV7-6	-	TRBJ2-7	-	TGTGCCAGCAGCTTATCAGGGTATAGGGGCACCTACGAGCAGTACTTC	CASSLSGYRGTYEQYF
TRBV11-2	TRBD2	TRBJ2-5	-	TGTGCCAGCAGCTCCTGGACTAGCGGATACCAAGAGACCCAGTACTTC	CASSSWTSGYQETQYF